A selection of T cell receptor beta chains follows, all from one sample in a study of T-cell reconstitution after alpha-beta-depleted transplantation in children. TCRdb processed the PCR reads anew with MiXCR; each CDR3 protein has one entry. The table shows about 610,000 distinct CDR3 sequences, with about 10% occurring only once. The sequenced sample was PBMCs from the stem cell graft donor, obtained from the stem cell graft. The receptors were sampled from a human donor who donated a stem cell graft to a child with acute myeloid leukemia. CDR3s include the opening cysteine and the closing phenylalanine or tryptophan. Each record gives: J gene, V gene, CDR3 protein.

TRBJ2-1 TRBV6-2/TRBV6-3 CASESGSRNEQFF
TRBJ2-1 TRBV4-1 CASSQFQTSPFGYNEQFF
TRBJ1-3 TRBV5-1 CASSLEGSSSGNTIYF
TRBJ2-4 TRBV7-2 CASSLFGAKNIQYF
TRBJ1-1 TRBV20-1 CSARGGQRNSAFF
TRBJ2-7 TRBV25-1 CASSETLSYEQYF
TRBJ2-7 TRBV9 CASSVGREWSYEQYF
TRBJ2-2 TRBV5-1 CASSRDFPNTGELFF
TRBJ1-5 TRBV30 CAWSKATGQPQHF
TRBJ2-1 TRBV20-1 CSARPLVGEQFF
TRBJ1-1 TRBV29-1 CSVEVSGLRSKAFF
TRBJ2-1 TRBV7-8 CASRLAGGRSNEQFF
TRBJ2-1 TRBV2 CASGPGFGEQFF
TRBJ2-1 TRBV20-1 CSATPRDEQFF
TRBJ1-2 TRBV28 CASRDAPGVEGYTF
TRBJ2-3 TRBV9 CASSVGGTASTDTQYF
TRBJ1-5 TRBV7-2 CASSPQGGAPRDQPQHF
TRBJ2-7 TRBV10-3 CAISDPKGEGYEQYF
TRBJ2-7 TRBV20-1 CSARKDRQPYEQYF
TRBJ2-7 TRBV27 CASKLLGQNYEQYF
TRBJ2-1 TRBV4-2 CAMSPGLQGEQFF
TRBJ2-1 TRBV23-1 CARVPVAANTYNEQFF
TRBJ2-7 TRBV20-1 CSARDGAGVAYEQYF
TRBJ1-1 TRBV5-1 CASSPHAGSQPKNTEAFF
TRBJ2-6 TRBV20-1 CSAFDRGPRVPLTGANVLTF
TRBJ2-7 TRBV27 CASSSPLREGGSYEQYF
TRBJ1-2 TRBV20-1 CSASRTGNARAGGYTF
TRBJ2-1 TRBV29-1 CTQPSTVLNEQFF
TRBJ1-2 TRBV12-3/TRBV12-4 CASSLAAVRRGYTF
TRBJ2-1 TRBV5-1 CASSLGLAGGAAYNEQFF
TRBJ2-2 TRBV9 CASTGRTGELFF